These 5 T cell receptor beta chains were sequenced from one sample in a study of Ad26.COV2.S vaccination and SARS-CoV-2 variants (dated by TCRdb to the early 2020s). Taken with the paper, the label for treatment or condition translates to: some 20 received Ad26.COV2.S at low or high dose, single or two shots; about 5 received placebo; per-sample allocation not given. For vaccine and placebo recipients, the sequenced repertoires came from samples collected on day 63 after the first injection. The receptor library was made with the immunoSEQ multiplex PCR assay. TCRdb re-hosts the immuneACCESS table, in-frame sequences only. Its copies lack some clones; in the studies checked, an unresolved V gene accounts for under half of them, and the cause for the rest is not known. For this sample the table gives about 410,000 clones, of which 92% were detected only once. About 1.7% of the sample rests with the top ten.

The sample in question was peripheral blood, obtained in a trial of Ad26.COV2.S vaccine versus placebo. These receptors all stem from a person between 18 and 65 years old who received the Ad26.COV2.S COVID-19 vaccine or a placebo.

The gene calls are TRBV5-4 and TRBJ2-3; TRBD1 might be the D (6 bases). CDR1 is SGHNT and CDR2 is YYREEE in the germline V gene (reference sequence). V shed 5 bases and J shed 1 base, with 20 bases lying between them. This CDR3 is 17 amino acids long. The CDR3 is CASSYSSGTSRTDTQYF. The CDR3 nucleotides read TGTGCCAGCAGTTATTCCTCCGGGACATCCCGCACAGATACGCAGTATTTT.

The J gene is TRBJ1-3, the V gene TRBV6-6; D uncertain. Trimming pared 2 bases from V and 4 bases from J, leaving 9 bases between. The germline CDR1 and CDR2 sequences are MNHNY and SVGAGI (reference sequence). This CDR3 has 14 amino acids. Here the CDR3 reads CASSYGVDGNTIYF. DNA for the CDR3: TGTGCCAGCAGTTACGGGGTAGACGGAAACACCATATATTTT.

The chain uses TRBV5-1 and TRBJ2-5; TRBD1 agrees at 12 bases. This CDR3 has 15 residues. The V and J ends lost 7 bases and 3 bases, in that order; junction bases with no gene match: 7. Germline CDR1 SGHRS, CDR2 YFSETQ. The CDR3 sequence: CASSGTGGLKETQYF. CDR3 nucleotides: TGCGCCAGCTCCGGGACAGGGGGCTTGAAAGAGACCCAGTACTTC.

The gene calls are TRBV4-3 and TRBJ2-1; maybe TRBD2 (5 bases). Germline V lookup: CDR1 LGHNA, CDR2 YSLEER. Trimming took off 4 bases at V and 2 bases at J, with 15 bases between the two ends. This CDR3 has 16 amino acids. This CDR3 is CASSLQADGAYNEQFF. For the CDR3, the DNA is TGCGCCAGCAGCCTACAAGCGGACGGGGCCTACAATGAGCAGTTCTTC.

The rearrangement joins TRBV6-2 or TRBV6-3 to TRBJ2-3; D uncertain. Looked up from germline, CDR1 is MNHEY and CDR2 is SVGEGT. The CDR3 is 11 residues long. Trimming pared 4 bases from V and 7 bases from J, leaving 6 bases between. The CDR3 DNA reads TGTGCCAGCAGTTTTCTCCATACGCAGTATTTT. It is translated as CASSFLHTQYF.